Listed here are 7 T cell receptor beta chains from one sample, sequenced in a study of early T cells in non-severe SARS-CoV-2 infection. TCRdb reprocessed the 5' RACE reads with MiXCR, giving one entry per CDR3 protein. The table has over 45,000 distinct CDR3 sequences, more than 6.5% seen once. The material was whole blood, obtained at baseline. Source of these receptors: an adult who was a healthcare worker with PCR-confirmed SARS-CoV-2 infection or an uninfected control (not recorded which).

This chain joins TRBV28 and TRBJ2-1; D gene uncertain. Germline lookup yields CDR1 MDHEN and CDR2 SYDVKM. Trimming left V 3 bases short and J 6 bases short, with 9 bases between. CDR3 length: 13 amino acids. The CDR3, as DNA: TGTGCCAGCAGTTTCTACCGGATCAATGAGCAGTTCTTC. It yields the protein CASSFYRINEQFF.

This clonotype has more than one count but fewer than ten. The gene calls are TRBV7-2 and TRBJ1-2; TRBD1 might be the D (5 bases). V shed 1 base and J shed 5 bases, with 14 bases lying between them. Germline-derived CDR1 and CDR2 are SGHTA and FQGNSA. CDR3 length equals 15 residues. The CDR3 nucleotides are TGTGCCAGCAGCTTAGTAGGCAGGGTTGGTTATGGCTACACCTTC. This encodes CASSLVGRVGYGYTF.

This clonotype has only a few counts. The chain combines TRBV29-1 with TRBJ2-7; TRBD1 matches 7 bases. CDR1 is SQVTM, CDR2 ANQGSEA, per germline. The CDR3 runs to 12 residues. J gave up 6 bases and V 5 bases, and 7 bases lay outside the gene matches. DNA of the CDR3: TGCAGCGTTCGGGCACAGGGGCCCGAGCAGTACTTC. Amino acids: CSVRAQGPEQYF.

For the CDR3, the DNA is TGTGCCAGCAGTTTGCGGGGGGTGGCAGATACGCAGTATTTT. This sequence encodes CASSLRGVADTQYF. The rearrangement uses TRBV27 and TRBJ2-3, with TRBD2 matching over 8 bases. Trimming took 3 bases from V and 4 from J; bases not matched to a gene: 3. Germline CDR1 reads MNHEY; CDR2 reads SMNVEV (reference sequence). The CDR3 runs to 14 residues.

The V call is TRBV5-1, the J call TRBJ1-4, with TRBD1 identical over 8 bases. This CDR3 region has 14 residues. Germline lookup yields CDR1 SGHRS and CDR2 YFSETQ. The junction had 6 bases not matched to a gene; V was cut back by 3 bases and J by 8 bases. This CDR3 is CASSSQGAGEKLFF. The CDR3 DNA reads as TGCGCCAGCAGCTCGCAGGGGGCTGGGGAAAAACTGTTTTTT.

There are a few counts of this clonotype. The V and J genes are TRBV7-9 and TRBJ1-1; D is perhaps TRBD1 (5 bases). Looked up from germline, CDR1 is SEHNR and CDR2 is FQNEAQ (reference sequence). The CDR3 loop spans 15 amino acids. The germline V and J ends were trimmed by 2 bases and 6 bases, with 16 bases remaining between them. The CDR3 region is CASSLRTGESAEAFF. In nucleotides, the CDR3 is TGTGCCAGCAGCTTAAGAACGGGGGAGTCGGCTGAAGCTTTCTTT. Together with reference TRBV7-9 and TRBJ1-1, the CDR3 gives the full variable domain: DTGVSQNPRHKITKRGQNVTFRCDPISEHNRLYWYRQTLGQGPEFLTYFQNEAQLEKSRLLSDRFSAERPKGSFSTLEIQRTEQGDSAMYLCASSLRTGESAEAFFGQGTRLTVV.

Only a few counts were recorded for this clonotype. This chain connects TRBV27 to TRBJ1-1; D is possibly TRBD1 (5 bases). CDR3 length: 15 residues. V was trimmed by 0 bases and J by 7 bases, leaving 15 bases between them. The germline V gene encodes CDR1 MNHEY and CDR2 SMNVEV (reference sequence). The CDR3 sequence: CASSLSIGVSSEAFF. The CDR3 coding sequence is TGTGCCAGCAGTTTATCGATAGGGGTGAGCAGTGAAGCTTTCTTT.